This TCR beta chain was recorded in a study of blood T cell repertoires in COVID-19. Sequencing used immunoSEQ multiplex PCR; TCRdb keeps in-frame clones, though not all of them. The repertoire holds about 240,000 clones, with about nine tenths as singletons. The germline gives CDR1 SGDLS, CDR2 YYNGEE. The CDR3 is made up of 15 amino acids. V was cut by 0 bases and J by 4 bases, with 11 bases left in between. The clonotype was recovered from a man in his sixties who had recovered from COVID-19. Specimen: peripheral blood. The chain employs TRBV9 and TRBJ2-1, with a weak D call TRBD2 (5 bases). The CDR3: CASSVAPSGYNEQFF. CDR3 coding DNA: TGTGCCAGCAGCGTAGCTCCGTCGGGGTACAATGAGCAGTTCTTC.